This TCR beta chain appears in the sequencing data of a study of cytomegalovirus exposure and HLA in healthy donors. The V gene end was trimmed by 5 bases and the J gene end by 7 bases; junction bases not matched to a gene: 8. CDR1 and CDR2 from the germline V gene are SGHNT and YENEEA. This CDR3 region has 13 residues. This PCR relied on a set of 60 Vbeta primers and 13 Jbeta primers. Assay: immunoSEQ multiplex PCR; the TCRdb copy retains only in-frame clones and omits some. The sample has around 210,000 clones; around 78% are singletons. The sequencing sample was made of PBMCs. This sequence joins TRBV11-3 and TRBJ2-7; 7 bases map to TRBD2. The origin of this receptor is a boy younger than 18 in good health and CMV-seronegative. The CDR3 reads CASSTGTMTEQYF. The CDR3 DNA follows: TGTGCCAGCAGCACCGGGACTATGACGGAGCAGTACTTC.